One sample yielded the 25 T cell receptor beta chains listed below, sequenced in a study of tumor and adjacent non-tumor tissue in lung cancer. No cell sorting was done before RNA was extracted from the tissue. TCRbeta libraries were built with three rounds of nested PCR, modified from ARM-PCR. In TCRdb, the multiplex PCR reads were re-called with MiXCR into one record per CDR3 protein. Here the sample spans fewer than 120,000 distinct CDR3 sequences, approximately 84% being singletons. Material for sequencing was lung tumor tissue. The receptors were gathered from a man between 65 and 80 years old with non-small cell lung cancer.

The J gene is TRBJ1-4, the V gene TRBV6-6; D call uncertain. This CDR3 has 14 amino acids. Germline V gene lookup returns CDR1 MNHNY and CDR2 SVGAGI (reference sequence). The CDR3 sequence is CVTIGPVTNEKLFF. CDR3 bases: TGTGTCACCATAGGACCGGTGACTAATGAAAAACTGTTTTTT.

About this clonotype: Its ends do not fully match the called genes, so a read error is possible. This chain links TRBV5-4 with TRBJ2-1; no reliable D call. The CDR3 extends over 14 amino acids. Germline V gene lookup returns CDR1 SGHNT and CDR2 YYREEE (reference sequence). The CDR3 nucleotides are TGCGCCAGCAGCTTGTTGTGCTATTACAATGAGCAGTTCTTC. This codes for CASSLLCYYNEQFF.

V gene TRBV12-3 or TRBV12-4 combines with J gene TRBJ1-1; D is uncertain. V lost 6 bases, J lost 6 bases, and 23 bases lay in between. The CDR3 spans 16 residues. CDR3 nucleotide sequence: TGTGCCAGCAGAAACAGCGTGACATGGATGATTGCTGAAGCTTTCTTT. It encodes CASRNSVTWMIAEAFF.

At least ten counts were recorded for this clonotype. The chain joins TRBV14 to TRBJ1-6; no clear D gene. Deletions cut 4 bases from V and 0 bases from J, with 7 bases between. The CDR3 is made up of 15 amino acids. Per the germline V gene, CDR1 is SGHDN and CDR2 is FVKESK. The CDR3 DNA sequence: TGTGCCAGCAGCCCGGGCAGCTCCTATAATTCACCCCTCCACTTT. It codes for CASSPGSSYNSPLHF.

On this clonotype itself: The conserved final phenylalanine or tryptophan is absent from the CDR3, which likely points to a read error. This rearrangement joins TRBV11-3 to TRBJ1-1; maybe TRBD1 (5 bases). The CDR3 totals 16 residues. Germline V gene lookup returns CDR1 SGHNT and CDR2 YENEEA. The DNA for the CDR3 is TGTGCCAGCACCTTAAAGACAGTGTGGATGAACACTGAAGCTTTCTAT. Protein sequence: CASTLKTVWMNTEAFY.

The chain employs TRBV10-1 and TRBJ2-1; 8 nucleotides align to TRBD1. Per the germline V gene, CDR1 is WNHNN and CDR2 is SYGVQD (reference sequence). V gave up 7 bases and J gave up 6 bases; unmatched junction bases: 11. The length of the CDR3 is 15 residues. CDR3 in amino acids: CASTRTGPYCNEQFF. DNA of the CDR3: TGCGCCAGCACTAGGACAGGGCCCTATTGCAATGAGCAGTTCTTC.

This clonotype was found once. The germline gene is not matched at one end of the junction; a read error may be the cause. This chain links TRBV6-2 or TRBV6-3 with TRBJ1-1; no firm D call. Germline CDR1 is MNHEY and CDR2 is SVGEGT. This CDR3 has 15 residues. The CDR3 DNA reads as TGTGCCAGCAGTTACTGGGAAGGTTCGAACACAGAAGCTTTCTTT. Residues: CASSYWEGSNTEAFF.

This clonotype was found once. The germline gene is not matched at one end of the junction; a read error may be the cause. The J gene is TRBJ1-5, the V gene TRBV5-1; no clear D gene. Germline loops: CDR1 SGHRS, CDR2 YFSETQ. The CDR3 runs to 14 residues. Here the CDR3 DNA reads TGCGCCATCAAAGCGGGTCATAGCATTCAGCCCCAGCATTTT. Protein: CAIKAGHSIQPQHF.

Notes on this clonotype: This CDR3 is missing its conserved last phenylalanine or tryptophan, likely due to a read error. The chain uses TRBV10-3 and TRBJ1-2; TRBD1 is a possible D gene (5 bases). This CDR3 has 15 residues. The germline V and J ends were trimmed by 7 bases and 8 bases, with 23 bases remaining between them. Germline CDR1 and CDR2: ENHRY and SYGVKD. CDR3 in DNA: TGTGCCATCACTAAGGAACGGGGCTGCCTATACGGCTACACCTTA. Its translation: CAITKERGCLYGYTL.

For this clonotype: This may come from a read error, since a much larger clone is one base off. V and J are TRBV20-1 and TRBJ2-5; D gene ambiguous. The length of the CDR3 is 8 residues. Germline assignment: CDR1 DFQATT and CDR2 SNEGSKA (reference sequence). The chain's CDR3 is CSVRGNIF. The DNA for the CDR3 is TGCAGTGTTAGAGGCAATATCTTC.

For this clonotype: A much larger clone lies a single base off, so this may be a read error. The V gene is TRBV20-1, the J gene TRBJ2-1; D is uncertain. Germline V gives CDR1 DFQATT, CDR2 SNEGSKA (reference sequence). This CDR3 is built from 13 residues. The ends were cut back, 3 bases at V and 1 base at J, with 7 bases in the middle. The CDR3 protein is CSASRPSYNEQFF. CDR3 DNA: TGCAGTGCTAGCCGACCGTCCTACAATGAGCAGTTCTTC.

The CDR3 region has the DNA TGCAGTGCTGAGGGGGTCCTGTACAAGCAGTACTTC. Its protein product is CSAEGVLYKQYF. This rearrangement joins TRBV20-1 to TRBJ2-7; D might be TRBD1 (6 bases). Germline V lookup: CDR1 DFQATT, CDR2 SNEGSKA (reference sequence). V gave up 5 bases and J gave up 8 bases, with 16 bases separating them. The CDR3 is made up of 12 amino acids.

Details on this clonotype: A read error may be the cause here, since a much bigger clone is one base away. The chain employs TRBV20-1 and TRBJ2-1; D might be TRBD1 (5 bases). Trimming took off 3 bases at V and 12 bases at J, with 18 bases between the two ends. Germline CDR1 DFQATT, CDR2 SNEGSKA (reference sequence). This CDR3 has 13 amino acids. This CDR3 is CSASPVLGDVQFF. The CDR3 DNA is TGCAGTGCTAGTCCAGTCCTAGGGGATGTGCAGTTCTTC.

On this clonotype: The junction shows a germline mismatch at one end, possibly a read error. The V and J genes are TRBV14 and TRBJ2-6; TRBD2 aligns across 8 bases. Germline CDR1 is SGHDN and CDR2 is FVKESK. The length of the CDR3 is 14 residues. The DNA for the CDR3 is TGTACCAGCGGGAGAAACTCTGAGGCCAACGTCCTGACTTTC. Its translation: CTSGRNSEANVLTF.

The V and J genes are TRBV6-6 and TRBJ2-4; D ambiguous. V was shortened by 9 bases and J by 8 bases, with 14 bases between the two germline ends. This CDR3 region has 12 residues. Germline-derived CDR1 and CDR2 are MNHNY and SVGAGI (reference sequence). The CDR3 coding sequence is TGTGCCAGTAGAGGAACTAAATACATTCAGTACTTC. Protein product: CASRGTKYIQYF.

Turning to this clonotype: This is likely a read error, given that the CDR3 carries no conserved phenylalanine or tryptophan at its end. The chain combines TRBV6-5 with TRBJ1-2, with TRBD1 matching 9 bases. The J segment lost 6 bases and the V segment lost 6 bases, leaving 5 bases of the junction unmatched. This CDR3 region has 13 residues. Germline-derived CDR1 and CDR2 are MNHEY and SVGAGI. The CDR3 coding sequence is TGTGCCAGCAGACCTGGGACAGGGAATGGCTACACCGTC. Its translation is CASRPGTGNGYTV.

Remarks on this clonotype: No conserved phenylalanine or tryptophan ends this CDR3, so it is likely a read error. CDR3 loop: CAGSQKGSSTEAFL. The CDR3 DNA reads as TGTGCCGGCAGCCAAAAGGGAAGTAGCACTGAAGCTTTCTTA. The V call is TRBV7-9, the J call TRBJ1-1; D call uncertain. CDR3 length equals 14 residues. Germline loops: CDR1 SEHNR, CDR2 FQNEAQ (reference sequence).

A remark on this clonotype: An end of the junction does not agree with germline; a read error may underlie this. The chain couples TRBV7-8 to TRBJ2-1; 7 bases map to TRBD2. CDR3 length equals 16 residues. CDR1 SGHVS and CDR2 FQNEAQ come from the germline V gene. The CDR3 region has the DNA TGTGCCAGCAGTCCCGCCATAGCGGGCTACTACAATGAGCAGTCCTTC. Its translation is CASSPAIAGYYNEQSF. The full variable domain, rest sourced from reference TRBV7-8 and TRBJ2-1, is GAGVSQSPRYKVAKRGQDVALRCDPISGHVSLFWYQQALGQGPEFLTYFQNEAQLDKSGLPSDRFFAERPEGSVSTLKIQRTQQEDSAVYLCASSPAIAGYYNEQSFGPGTRLTVL.

Details on this clonotype: A read error is likely, as this CDR3 ends without the conserved phenylalanine or tryptophan. The limits of the CDR3 on the DNA are not certain, so only TCRdb's listed CDR3 is given. This chain uses TRBV29-1 with TRBJ2-5; the tabulated D call, TRBD1, remains unverified against the DNA. CDR1 and CDR2 (germline): SQVTM, ANQGSEA. The CDR3 is made up of 16 amino acids, end residues included. The CDR3 loop is CSAKPYLQTGQETRYP.

The chain is built from TRBV29-1 and TRBJ1-2; no definite D call. CDR3 length equals 16 residues. In germline, CDR1 is SQVTM, CDR2 ANQGSEA. DNA for the CDR3: TGCAGTTTTGTCCCCTATCGATTCTCGGGAGAAGATGGCTACACCTTC. This gives the protein CSFVPYRFSGEDGYTF.

On this clonotype: A read error may account for a junction end that differs from germline. The rearrangement links TRBV6-5 to TRBJ1-6; unclear D gene. CDR1 is MNHEY and CDR2 is SVGAGI in the germline V gene. The CDR3 sequence is 16 residues long. CDR3 region: CANSKAVTEVYSPLHF. DNA for the CDR3: TGTGCCAACAGTAAAGCCGTGACGGAGGTTTATTCACCCCTCCACTTT.

As regards this clonotype: Since the CDR3 does not end with the conserved phenylalanine or tryptophan, this likely comes from a read error. The DNA is left out, because the CDR3 cannot be placed on it with certainty; the CDR3 is given as TCRdb lists it. The chain carries TRBV11-3 and TRBJ2-3; TRBD2 is the table's D call, not checked against the DNA. Germline V gives CDR1 SGHNT, CDR2 YENEEA. The CDR3 has 17 amino acids, counting both end residues. CDR3 sequence: CASSQGLTGSGSDTRYL.

On this clonotype: An end of the junction differs from the germline gene, which may be a read error. The chain couples TRBV6-1 to TRBJ2-3; perhaps D is TRBD1 or TRBD2 (5 bases each). The CDR3 has 14 amino acids. Germline loops: CDR1 MNHNS, CDR2 SASEGT. This CDR3 reads CASRDGAGRDTQNF. DNA of the CDR3: TGTGCCAGTAGGGACGGGGCTGGCAGAGATACGCAGAATTTT.

In the case of this clonotype: Sequence at one end of the junction differs from germline and may be a read error. This sequence joins TRBV6-2 or TRBV6-3 and TRBJ1-5; D ambiguous. The CDR3 runs 13 residues. CDR1 and CDR2 (germline): MNHEY, SVGEGT. CDR3 DNA: TGTGCCTGCAGTTTTGAGGGCAATCAGTCCCAGCATTTT. Translated, it gives CACSFEGNQSQHF.

This clonotype has only a few counts. One end of the junction does not line up with germline, which may come from a read error. The V call is TRBV29-1, the J call TRBJ2-5; D is possibly TRBD1 (6 bases). In germline, CDR1 is SQVTM, CDR2 ANQGSEA. The CDR3 consists of 16 residues. The CDR3 sequence: CSAMPYLQTGQANQYF. For the CDR3, the DNA is TGCAGCGCCATGCCCTACCTCCAGACAGGTCAAGCGAACCAGTACTTT.